The 22 T cell receptor beta chains below were found in one sample sequenced in a study of shared clonotypes between healthy human individuals (TCRdb year 2020). Library preparation was by the immunoSEQ multiplex PCR assay. The source is immuneACCESS, and TCRdb retained only in-frame sequences with V and J called. Part of the clones is not carried over; for the studies checked, unresolved V genes explain less than half of this, and the remainder is unexplained. This sample gives 2 million to 2.5 million clones in total; just over 90% of them show up just once. 0.39% of the sample belongs to the ten largest clones. Sequencing input: naive CD4+ T cells from PBMCs. The meaning of the sample's cell subset or site label: CD45RA+ positively selected. The receptor set was obtained from a man between 18 and 29 years old in good health. Some clones in this sample may be carry-over from other donors' samples.

Details on this clone: The sample has other DNA sequences that encode this CDR3 too. The chain employs TRBV5-1 and TRBJ2-1; no clear D. In germline, CDR1 is SGHRS, CDR2 YFSETQ. Trimming took 0 bases from V and 0 from J, leaving 7 bases between them. The CDR3 loop spans 15 amino acids. The CDR3 sequence is CASSLALGSYNEQFF. CDR3 in DNA: TGCGCCAGCAGCTTGGCCCTGGGCTCCTACAATGAGCAGTTCTTC.

This clone was observed a handful of times. Other DNA sequences in the same sample also yield this CDR3. The chain has TRBV9 and TRBJ1-1; perhaps TRBD1 as D (6 bases). This CDR3 contains 13 residues. Germline assignment: CDR1 SGDLS and CDR2 YYNGEE. Trimming removed 0 bases at V and 5 bases at J, with 8 bases between. CDR3 protein: CASSVEGDTEAFF. The DNA for the CDR3 is TGTGCCAGCAGCGTAGAGGGGGATACTGAAGCTTTCTTT.

The V gene is TRBV15, the J gene TRBJ1-3; D gene ambiguous. The germline CDR1 and CDR2 sequences are LNHNV and YYDKDF (reference sequence). Trimming took 3 bases from V and 0 from J, leaving 9 bases between them. The CDR3 covers 15 residues. The CDR3 DNA follows: TGTGCCACCAGCAGCGGACGGATCTCTGGAAACACCATATATTTT. Protein: CATSSGRISGNTIYF.

The chain carries TRBV7-9 and TRBJ2-1; TRBD1 matches at 9 bases. The CDR3 is 17 residues long. J gave up 0 bases and V 5 bases, and 8 bases lay outside the gene matches. Germline V CDR1 and CDR2: SEHNR, FQNEAQ (reference sequence). The CDR3 bases are TGTGCCAGCAGCGCGGGATGGGACAGGGCCTCCTACAATGAGCAGTTCTTC. It yields the protein CASSAGWDRASYNEQFF.

The chain joins TRBV7-7 to TRBJ2-3; TRBD1 might be the D (6 bases). V lost 5 bases to trimming and J lost 3 bases, with 12 bases between them. Germline CDR1 reads SSHAT; CDR2 reads FNYEAQ (reference sequence). The CDR3 runs to 14 residues. CDR3: CASSHDRTTDTQYF. DNA for the CDR3: TGTGCCAGCAGCCACGACAGGACGACAGATACGCAGTATTTT.

The gene calls are TRBV6-1 and TRBJ2-3; possibly TRBD2 for D (5 bases). The ends were cut back, 7 bases at V and 0 bases at J, with 11 bases in the middle. This CDR3 has 14 residues. Per the germline V gene, CDR1 is MNHNS and CDR2 is SASEGT. CDR3 nucleotides: TGTGCCAGCAAGTACGGGATAAGCACAGATACGCAGTATTTT. Its translation is CASKYGISTDTQYF.

This chain uses TRBV5-1 with TRBJ2-2; 15 nucleotides agree with TRBD2. After removal of 5 bases from V and 7 bases from J, the junction contained 9 bases not matched to a gene. Per the germline V gene, CDR1 is SGHRS and CDR2 is YFSETQ. CDR3 length: 17 residues. CDR3 coding DNA: TGCGCCAGCAGAGAGGGACTAGCGGGAGGCCGCGACGGGGAGCTGTTTTTT. This encodes CASREGLAGGRDGELFF.

The chain links TRBV5-1 to TRBJ2-1; TRBD1 aligns across 8 bases. The ends lost 0 bases at V and 5 bases at J; junction bases unmatched: 7. CDR3 length: 16 amino acids. CDR1 is SGHRS and CDR2 is YFSETQ in the germline V gene. The CDR3: CASSLAPSRGHNEQFF. CDR3 DNA: TGCGCCAGCAGCTTGGCCCCGTCCAGGGGGCACAATGAGCAGTTCTTC.

V and J are TRBV27 and TRBJ1-1; a possible D gene is TRBD1 (6 bases). The CDR3 consists of 16 residues. Germline CDR1 reads MNHEY; CDR2 reads SMNVEV (reference sequence). V was pared by 6 bases and J by 1 base, with 18 bases between. Here the CDR3 reads CASRPPWGAENTEAFF. CDR3 bases: TGTGCCAGCAGACCGCCATGGGGGGCTGAGAACACTGAAGCTTTCTTT.

CDR3 region: CASSLRTSGINEQFF. CDR3 sequence (DNA): TGTGCCAGCAGTTTGAGGACTAGCGGGATCAATGAGCAGTTCTTC. The chain carries TRBV27 and TRBJ2-1, with TRBD2 matching over 12 bases. Germline CDR1 is MNHEY and CDR2 is SMNVEV (reference sequence). This CDR3 is 15 amino acids long. The J segment lost 6 bases and the V segment lost 3 bases, leaving 3 bases of the junction unmatched.

This rearrangement joins TRBV28 to TRBJ1-2; TRBD1 aligns across 8 bases. Germline V gives CDR1 MDHEN, CDR2 SYDVKM. V lost 2 bases and J lost 10; bases outside the gene matches: 15. The CDR3 runs 16 residues. CDR3 protein: CASSLPGQGTGGDYTF. CDR3 coding DNA: TGTGCCAGCAGTTTACCCGGACAGGGAACAGGTGGAGACTACACCTTC.

The chain recombines TRBV9 with TRBJ2-5; 10 positions agree with TRBD2. With 1 base clipped from V and 5 bases from J, the junction kept 8 bases outside the gene matches. In germline, CDR1 is SGDLS, CDR2 YYNGEE. The CDR3 has 16 residues. This chain's CDR3 is CASSVLSSGSYETQYF. The CDR3 DNA follows: TGTGCCAGCAGCGTACTATCTAGCGGGAGTTATGAGACCCAGTACTTC.

The gene calls are TRBV5-1 and TRBJ2-7; 8 nucleotides align to TRBD1. V lost 4 bases and J lost 0; bases outside the gene matches: 6. The germline gives CDR1 SGHRS, CDR2 YFSETQ. The CDR3 spans 15 residues. The CDR3 sequence: CASSRTGGYSYEQYF. CDR3 nucleotides: TGCGCCAGCAGCCGCACAGGGGGATACTCCTACGAGCAGTACTTC. The full variable domain, its missing parts supplied by reference TRBV5-1 and TRBJ2-7, is KAGVTQTPRYLIKTRGQQVTLSCSPISGHRSVSWYQQTPGQGLQFLFEYFSETQRNKGNFPGRFSGRQFSNSRSEMNVSTLELGDSALYLCASSRTGGYSYEQYFGPGTRLTVT.

The chain carries TRBV7-9 and TRBJ2-7, with D perhaps TRBD2 (6 bases). With 2 bases removed from V and 3 bases from J, the gap between germline ends came to 17 bases. Germline V lookup: CDR1 SEHNR, CDR2 FQNEAQ (reference sequence). This CDR3 is built from 16 residues. The CDR3 region has the DNA TGTGCCAGCAGCTTAAGTCTGGCGGGATCAAACTACGAGCAGTACTTC. Protein sequence: CASSLSLAGSNYEQYF.

This clone was counted a single time. The V call is TRBV2, the J call TRBJ2-3; the D gene is possibly TRBD2 (6 bases). CDR1 SNHLY and CDR2 FYNNEI come from the germline V gene. The V end lost 5 bases, the J end lost 0 bases, and 12 bases lay between the germline ends. This CDR3 contains 15 residues. The CDR3 here is CASSRISGSTDTQYF. CDR3 DNA sequence: TGTGCCAGCAGTCGGATTAGCGGCAGCACAGATACGCAGTATTTT.

CDR3 loop: CASSRPLPAGDTQYF. CDR3 sequence (DNA): TGTGCCAGCAGCAGACCTCTACCGGCTGGAGATACGCAGTATTTT. The chain has TRBV6-1 and TRBJ2-3; D is unclear. Per germline, CDR1 MNHNS and CDR2 SASEGT. The V and J ends lost 6 bases and 5 bases respectively, with 18 bases between them. This CDR3 has 15 amino acids.

The rearrangement uses TRBV2 and TRBJ2-7; D remains ambiguous. Trimming removed 0 bases at V and 1 base at J, with 7 bases between. CDR1 and CDR2 from the germline V gene are SNHLY and FYNNEI. The CDR3 has 14 amino acids. CDR3 sequence (DNA): TGTGCCAGCAGTGAAGCTTGGCAGTCCTACGAGCAGTACTTC. This sequence encodes CASSEAWQSYEQYF.

This clone occurred once. At the DNA level, this CDR3 is encoded by other sequences in the same sample as well. V and J are TRBV28 and TRBJ1-5; no definite D call. V was clipped by 4 bases and J by 5 bases, with 12 bases between them. This CDR3 comprises 14 residues. The germline CDR1 and CDR2 sequences are MDHEN and SYDVKM. CDR3 loop: CASSSAQGDQPQHF. CDR3 coding DNA: TGTGCCAGCAGTTCGGCGCAAGGTGATCAGCCCCAGCATTTT.

The V call is TRBV5-1, the J call TRBJ2-6; 7 positions match TRBD2. V gave up 2 bases and J gave up 0 bases; unmatched junction bases: 5. The CDR3 contains 17 residues. The V gene's germline CDR1 is SGHRS and CDR2 YFSETQ. This chain's CDR3 is CASSFGTTSSGANVLTF. As DNA, the CDR3 is TGCGCCAGCAGCTTCGGGACTACATCCTCTGGGGCCAACGTCCTGACTTTC.

The chain recombines TRBV28 with TRBJ2-7; 10 nucleotides align to TRBD1. The germline gives CDR1 MDHEN, CDR2 SYDVKM. The V gene end was trimmed by 4 bases and the J gene end by 3 bases; junction bases not matched to a gene: 9. The CDR3 contains 16 residues. CDR3 nucleotides: TGTGCCAGCAGTTCACCTGACAGGGGGCTTGGCTACGAGCAGTACTTC. The encoded protein is CASSSPDRGLGYEQYF.

Remarks on this clone: One end of the junction fails to match germline, which may point to a read error. In nucleotides, the CDR3 is TGTGCCTGGAGTCAAAGCCCGGGACAGGGAATGAGTTTT. Translating gives CAWSQSPGQGMSF. The chain is built from TRBV30 and TRBJ1-5; 9 bases are a match to TRBD1. The germline gives CDR1 GTSNPN, CDR2 SVGIG (reference sequence). The CDR3 spans 13 residues. Filled out from reference TRBV30 and TRBJ1-5, the complete variable domain reads SQTIHQWPATLVQPVGSPLSLECTVEGTSNPNLYWYRQAAGRGLQLLFYSVGIGQISSEVPQNLSASRPQDRQFILSSKKLLLSDSGFYLCAWSQSPGQGMSFGDGTRLSIL.

The V and J genes are TRBV28 and TRBJ1-4; 7 positions match TRBD1. V gave up 5 bases and J gave up 13 bases; unmatched junction bases: 13. This CDR3 comprises 14 residues. Germline V gene sequence: CDR1 MDHEN, CDR2 SYDVKM. Written as DNA, the CDR3 is TGTGCCAGCAGTCCACAGGGGTGGCTTCGTAGACTGTTTTTT. This encodes CASSPQGWLRRLFF.